The rows below give T cell receptor beta chains drawn from one sample of a study of cytomegalovirus exposure and HLA in healthy donors. Sequencing was performed with immunoSEQ multiplex PCR; in TCRdb, only in-frame clones are kept and a portion is missing. The sample records tens of thousands of clones, more than 75% being singletons. Sequenced: PBMCs. All receptors come from a young man in good health and CMV-seronegative. The CDR3 runs from the conserved cysteine through the conserved F or W. Fields, in order: clone size, J gene, D gene, V gene, CDR3 DNA, CDR3 protein. A D gene is named only where the DNA matches it firmly. Size is omitted from some rows. Given values are once, few, many or a class for expanded clones.

-,TRBJ1-4,TRBD1,TRBV6-5,TGTGCCAGCAGACGGGGACAGGGCTGGAAACTGTTTTTT,CASRRGQGWKLFF
-,TRBJ1-3,-,TRBV23-1,TGCGCCAGCAGTCAATCGCCCAGTGGAAACACCATATATTTT,CASSQSPSGNTIYF
-,TRBJ2-7,-,TRBV19,TGTGCCAGTAGTTGGGGACTCCCTGGGACCTACGAGCAGTACTTC,CASSWGLPGTYEQYF
-,TRBJ1-2,-,TRBV29-1,TGCAGCGTCGACGGACCCGGAGGAGGCTACACCTTC,CSVDGPGGGYTF
-,TRBJ2-1,TRBD2,TRBV14,TGTGCCAGCAGCCCCTCCGGGACTAGCGGGAGAACTGAGCAGTTCTTC,CASSPSGTSGRTEQFF
once,TRBJ2-7,TRBD2,TRBV19,TGTGCCAGTAGTATAGATACCGGGACTAGCGAGAACTACGAGCAGTACTTC,CASSIDTGTSENYEQYF
-,TRBJ2-5,TRBD1,TRBV9,TGTGCCAGCCAGGGGGCAGGAGGTACAGAGACCCAGTACTTC,CASQGAGGTETQYF
-,TRBJ2-7,-,TRBV27,TGTGCCAGCAGTTTAACTAGGGAGTCCTACGAGCAGTACTTC,CASSLTRESYEQYF
-,TRBJ2-7,TRBD2,TRBV27,TGTGCCAGCAGTTTATCCGGGACTAGCGGGACCGAGCAGTACTTC,CASSLSGTSGTEQYF
-,TRBJ2-7,-,TRBV30,TGTGCCTGGTCTTCCCCCTACGAGCAGTACTTC,CAWSSPYEQYF
few,TRBJ2-5,-,TRBV7-2,TGTGCCAGCAGCTTAGGCCCAGGGGAGACCCAGTACTTC,CASSLGPGETQYF
-,TRBJ2-7,-,TRBV2,TGTGCCAGCAGTGGACAGGACCGCTACGAGCAGTACTTC,CASSGQDRYEQYF
-,TRBJ2-1,-,TRBV7-9,TGTGCCAGCAGCTTAGGTAGCTACAATGAGCAGTTCTTC,CASSLGSYNEQFF
-,TRBJ2-2,-,TRBV9,TGTGCCAGCAGCCTATTGAACACCGGGGAGCTGTTTTTT,CASSLLNTGELFF
-,TRBJ1-4,TRBD1,TRBV28,TGTGCCAGCAGTCCCCTCTCAGGGGGTGGAAGGGATGAAAAACTGTTTTTT,CASSPLSGGGRDEKLFF
-,TRBJ1-5,-,TRBV28,TGTGCCAGCAGTGCCCCGGGGACACCGCGCCCCCAGCATTTT,CASSAPGTPRPQHF
-,TRBJ1-1,-,TRBV30,TGTGCCTGGAGTCCCAAATCAAACACTGAAGCTTTCTTT,CAWSPKSNTEAFF
-,TRBJ2-3,-,TRBV5-6,TGTGCCAGCAGCTCCCTTACAGATACGCAGTATTTT,CASSSLTDTQYF
-,TRBJ2-5,-,TRBV11-2,TGTGCCAGCAGCTTGGTGGGAGGAGGGGAGACCCAGTACTTC,CASSLVGGGETQYF
-,TRBJ1-2,-,TRBV2,TGTGCCAGCAGTGAACAGGTCGGAGGCTACACCTTC,CASSEQVGGYTF
-,TRBJ2-7,-,TRBV7-7,TGTGCTAGCAGTGAACCGGGACAAACCTACGAGCAGTACTTC,CASSEPGQTYEQYF
-,TRBJ1-1,-,TRBV6-6,TGTGCCAGCAGTTACTCGAGGGCCGCTGAAGCTTTCTTT,CASSYSRAAEAFF
-,TRBJ2-1,TRBD2,TRBV7-9,TGTGCCAGCAGCTTAGGGCTAGCGGGAAACAATGAGCAGTTCTTC,CASSLGLAGNNEQFF
-,TRBJ1-2,-,TRBV7-3,TGTGCCAGCAGCTTAACCGCAGGGAACTATGGCTACACCTTC,CASSLTAGNYGYTF
-,TRBJ2-1,-,TRBV10-3,TGTGCCATCGGGGGCCCTCGTTTAATCTTC,CAIGGPRLIF
-,TRBJ2-1,TRBD1,TRBV7-9,TGTGCCAGCAGCTCGGACAGGGCAACCTACAATGAGCAGTTCTTC,CASSSDRATYNEQFF
-,TRBJ1-3,-,TRBV30,TGTGCCTGGAGTTGGGACAACTCTGGAAACACCATATATTTT,CAWSWDNSGNTIYF
-,TRBJ2-7,TRBD1,TRBV28,TGTGCCAGCTCTTCTCATCAGGGGGCCTACGAGCAGTACTTC,CASSSHQGAYEQYF
-,TRBJ2-7,TRBD2,TRBV5-6,TGTGCCAGCAGCTTGTCCCACATTTTAGCGGGAGTGTCGCTCGAGCAGTACTTC,CASSLSHILAGVSLEQYF
-,TRBJ2-3,TRBD1,TRBV5-1,TGCGCCAGCAGCTTGGGGGGACAGGGGTCAGGAGATACGCAGTATTTT,CASSLGGQGSGDTQYF
-,TRBJ2-3,TRBD2,TRBV28,TGTGCCAGCAGTCCCTGGGGAAGCGGGAGGGCCGGGGATACGCAGTATTTT,CASSPWGSGRAGDTQYF
-,TRBJ2-1,TRBD2,TRBV10-2,TGCGCCAGCGGAGGGAAGCGGGAGACCCCCTACAATGAGCAGTTCTTC,CASGGKRETPYNEQFF
-,TRBJ2-3,TRBD2,TRBV4-1,TGCGCCAGCAGCCCAAGATCAACAAGGACTAGCGGCAACACAGATACGCAGTATTTT,CASSPRSTRTSGNTDTQYF
-,TRBJ2-5,TRBD2,TRBV27,TGTGCCAGCAGAGGCCGAGCGGGACTAGGCCAAGAGACCCAGTACTTC,CASRGRAGLGQETQYF
-,TRBJ1-2,TRBD1,TRBV7-9,TGTGCCAGCAGCGCGGGCACGGGACAGGGATATGGCTACACCTTC,CASSAGTGQGYGYTF
-,TRBJ2-1,-,TRBV5-1,TGCGCCAGCTGCCCTGTATATGGGAGCTACAATGAGCAGTTCTTC,CASCPVYGSYNEQFF
-,TRBJ2-1,-,TRBV6-1,TGTGCCAGCAGTGAAGAGACTACTACTTACAATGAGCAGTTCTTC,CASSEETTTYNEQFF